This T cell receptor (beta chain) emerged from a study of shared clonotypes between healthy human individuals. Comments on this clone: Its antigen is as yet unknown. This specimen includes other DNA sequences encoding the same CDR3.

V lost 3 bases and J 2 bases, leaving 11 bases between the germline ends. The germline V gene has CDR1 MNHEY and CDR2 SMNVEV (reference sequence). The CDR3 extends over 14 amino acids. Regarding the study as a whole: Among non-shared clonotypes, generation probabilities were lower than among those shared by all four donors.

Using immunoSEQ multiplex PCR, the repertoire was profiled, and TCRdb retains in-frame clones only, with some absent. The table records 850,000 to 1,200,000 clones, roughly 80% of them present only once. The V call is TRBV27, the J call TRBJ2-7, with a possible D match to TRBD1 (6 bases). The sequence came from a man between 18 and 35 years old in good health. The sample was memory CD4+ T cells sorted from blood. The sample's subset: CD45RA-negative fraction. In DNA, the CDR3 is TGTGCCAGCAGTTTCGTGGACAGAACCTACGAGCAGTACTTC. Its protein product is CASSFVDRTYEQYF.